This T cell receptor beta chain was found in a study of shared clonotypes between healthy human individuals. This table comes from immunoSEQ multiplex PCR, and its TCRdb copy is limited to in-frame clones, with some not included. The sample consists of some 1.5 million clones, roughly 96% of them appearing once. The CDR3 is 15 residues long. CDR1 is MNHNS and CDR2 is SASEGT in the germline V gene. V shed 8 bases and J shed 4 bases, with 17 bases lying between them. The gene calls are TRBV6-1 and TRBJ1-4, with a possible D match to TRBD1 (5 bases). This clonotype was obtained from a man younger than 40 in good health. Sequencing used naive CD4+ T cells sorted from blood. Noted subset: CD45RA+ positively selected. CDR3 nucleotide sequence: TGTGCCAGCTACCGCAGGGTCGGGGATAATGAAAAACTGTTTTTT. This codes for CASYRRVGDNEKLFF.